This T cell receptor (beta chain) was recovered during a study of shared clonotypes between healthy human individuals. About the study: A donor's plate count was three for CD4 naive and three for CD4 memory; CD8 naive had two and CD8 memory one. Findings and caveats of the study: Clonotypes shared by all four sorted-subset donors had higher generation probabilities than non-shared clonotypes.

Deep-level settings were used for running the assay. Profiled with immunoSEQ multiplex PCR; TCRdb holds only in-frame clones, not every one. The sample has about 1.1 million clones, 78% seen once. Trimming took 0 bases from V and 6 from J, leaving 9 bases between them. Germline lookup yields CDR1 SGHRS and CDR2 YFSETQ. The CDR3 covers 13 residues. On this clone itself: The antigen is not known. Additional DNA sequences in this sample encode the identical CDR3.

Sequenced material: memory CD4+ T cells from PBMCs. As for subset: CD45RA-negative fraction. This clonotype originated in a man in his late teens or twenties in good health. Some clones in this sample may be carry-over from other donors' samples. This sequence joins TRBV5-1 and TRBJ1-2; D is perhaps TRBD1 (6 bases). The CDR3 nucleotides read TGCGCCAGCAGCTTGGGGCAGGGGAATGGCTACACCTTC. It encodes CASSLGQGNGYTF.